Sequencing of this T cell receptor beta chain was carried out in a study of T cells in localized non-small cell lung cancer. The length of the CDR3 is 15 residues. Trimming removed 10 bases from V and 0 bases from J, with 13 bases in between. Germline CDR1 MNHNS, CDR2 SASEGT. Concerning this clone: Its specificity is unknown.

Study observations and caveats: Adjacent lung exhibited a median of about 56 among the 100 most abundant tumor clones. Prolonged overall survival went with higher T cell density in the blood. Exceeding tumor, uninvolved adjacent lung had the highest T cell clonality.

Sequencing used immunoSEQ multiplex PCR; TCRdb keeps in-frame clones, though not all of them. Among about 41,000 clones, roughly 86% were seen once, and the ten largest hold 7% to 9%. Source: peripheral blood, taken before any cancer treatment. The clonotype originates from a woman aged 18 to 55 with stage III lung adenocarcinoma. This chain uses TRBV6-1 with TRBJ2-6, with D perhaps TRBD2 (6 bases). The CDR3 region is CATQRRGSGANVLTF. As DNA, the CDR3 is TGTGCCACCCAACGGCGGGGCTCTGGGGCCAACGTCCTGACTTTC.